This T cell receptor beta chain was recorded in a study of blood T cells in healthy people across ages. V gave up 2 bases and J gave up 2 bases, with 17 bases separating them. The CDR3 runs to 16 residues. The germline V gene encodes CDR1 SQVTM and CDR2 ANQGSEA. Combining a sample-barcoded 5' primer with a J-beta primer mix, a second PCR ran for about 7 to 11 cycles. TCRdb redid the calling of the 5' RACE reads with MiXCR, one entry per CDR3 protein. The table includes about 540,000 distinct CDR3 sequences, approximately 25% detected once. These data are also associated with another study on T cells of mothers and their children. That paper notes: Second-PCR amplification with M1S added sample barcodes and 2-4 random nucleotides.

Sequencing was performed on blood. The sequence derives from a boy younger than 18 in good health. This sequence joins TRBV29-1 and TRBJ2-3, with D possibly TRBD2 on 6 matching bases. CDR3 sequence reads: CSVEPHSGGPTDTQYF. CDR3 DNA sequence: TGCAGCGTTGAACCGCATAGCGGTGGGCCCACAGATACGCAGTATTTT.